This TCR beta chain was captured by sequencing in a study of T cell responses to AZD1222 COVID-19 vaccine. The V gene end was trimmed by 1 base and the J gene end by 4 bases; junction bases not matched to a gene: 4. This CDR3 comprises 14 residues. From germline, CDR1 is KGHSH and CDR2 LQKENI. Here immunoSEQ multiplex PCR was the method, and the copy in TCRdb shows in-frame clones only, minus some. Of about 110,000 clones in the sample, about 87% are singletons; the top ten hold under 6.5%. On this clone: Its antigen remains unknown.

Study-level findings and limits: Nearly half of spike-specific TCRs reportedly target variant regions that are unmutated in the B.1.351 and B.1.1.7 variants. Of the AZD1222 recipients, only five to seven were seropositive at baseline.

Sequenced here: peripheral blood, sampled 28 days after the second AZD1222 dose. The sequence was obtained from an adult who received the AZD1222 COVID-19 vaccine. This rearrangement joins TRBV18 to TRBJ2-7; TRBD1 agrees at 7 bases. The CDR3 protein is CASSPLGTEYEQYF. DNA for the CDR3: TGTGCCAGCTCACCACTGGGGACAGAATACGAGCAGTACTTC.